One sample yielded the 11 T cell receptor beta chains listed below, sequenced in a study of shared clonotypes between healthy human individuals. This table comes from immunoSEQ multiplex PCR, and its TCRdb copy is limited to in-frame clones, with some not included. The table has around 2.1 million clones, 95% seen once. Sequencing used naive CD4+ T cells sorted from blood. Stated subset: CD45RA+ positively selected. These receptors all come from a man aged 18 to 30 in good health.

This clone was counted a single time. The chain employs TRBV29-1 and TRBJ1-1, with a weak D call TRBD1 (6 bases). Germline CDR1 is SQVTM and CDR2 is ANQGSEA. The CDR3 consists of 11 residues. Between the trimmed V and J ends, which lost 5 bases and 5 bases, there was a span of 9 bases. The CDR3 nucleotides read TGCAGCGTTACTACAGGGACTGAAGCTTTCTTT. It codes for CSVTTGTEAFF.

This chain uses TRBV30 with TRBJ2-3, with D perhaps matching TRBD2 (5 bases). The germline V and J ends were trimmed by 2 bases and 1 base, with 7 bases remaining between them. The CDR3 extends over 13 amino acids. CDR1 GTSNPN and CDR2 SVGIG come from the germline V gene (reference sequence). This chain's CDR3 is CAWSSRGTDTQYF. The CDR3 coding sequence is TGTGCCTGGAGTTCGCGGGGCACAGATACGCAGTATTTT. Complete variable domain (other parts from reference TRBV30 and TRBJ2-3): SQTIHQWPATLVQPVGSPLSLECTVEGTSNPNLYWYRQAAGRGLQLLFYSVGIGQISSEVPQNLSASRPQDRQFILSSKKLLLSDSGFYLCAWSSRGTDTQYFGPGTRLTVL.

In this sample, this clone turned up once. This chain connects TRBV5-1 to TRBJ1-2; unclear D gene. Trimming stripped 3 bases from V and 3 bases from J, with 9 bases between. Germline V gene sequence: CDR1 SGHRS, CDR2 YFSETQ. The CDR3 extends over 13 amino acids. The CDR3 here is CASSSDGYYGYTF. CDR3 coding DNA: TGCGCCAGCAGCTCCGACGGGTACTATGGCTACACCTTC.

J is TRBJ2-7 and V is TRBV30; 8 bases fit TRBD1. The CDR3 runs to 13 residues. The germline gives CDR1 GTSNPN, CDR2 SVGIG (reference sequence). With 6 bases clipped from V and 4 bases from J, the junction kept 8 bases outside the gene matches. CDR3 sequence: CACTDRARYEQYF. The CDR3 bases are TGTGCCTGCACGGACAGGGCGAGATACGAGCAGTACTTC.

This clone was seen more than once but under ten times. V and J are TRBV6-1 and TRBJ2-7, with D perhaps TRBD1 (6 bases). Germline V gives CDR1 MNHNS, CDR2 SASEGT. V was shortened by 3 bases and J by 2 bases, with 20 bases between the two germline ends. The CDR3 consists of 17 residues. In nucleotides, the CDR3 is TGTGCCAGCAGTGACCCCCGGGCAGGGGCGTTCACCTACGAGCAGTACTTC. Protein: CASSDPRAGAFTYEQYF.

The count of this clone is one. The genes are TRBV28 and TRBJ1-2; D possibly corresponds to TRBD1 (6 bases). The CDR3 sequence is 11 residues long. V lost 7 bases to trimming and J lost 5 bases, with 8 bases between them. Germline loops: CDR1 MDHEN, CDR2 SYDVKM. Written as DNA, the CDR3 is TGTGCCAGCAACAGGGAGTATGGCTACACCTTC. Protein product: CASNREYGYTF.

The rearrangement joins TRBV7-2 to TRBJ2-7; D is unclear. In germline, CDR1 is SGHTA, CDR2 FQGNSA. CDR3 length: 15 residues. Trimming took off 0 bases at V and 0 bases at J, with 9 bases between the two ends. CDR3 region: CASSLALSSSYEQYF. The CDR3 region has the DNA TGTGCCAGCAGCTTAGCGCTTTCAAGCTCCTACGAGCAGTACTTC.

The chain links TRBV27 to TRBJ2-7; TRBD1 matches at 10 bases. The CDR3 spans 15 residues. CDR1 and CDR2 from the germline V gene are MNHEY and SMNVEV (reference sequence). The junction had 9 bases not matched to a gene; V was cut back by 3 bases and J by 7 bases. The CDR3 DNA follows: TGTGCCAGCAGTTTTATCGGGACAGGGGTTCGTGAGCAGTACTTC. Its translation is CASSFIGTGVREQYF.

V usage is TRBV7-2 and J usage is TRBJ2-5; TRBD1 agrees at 8 bases. The junction had 10 bases not matched to a gene; V was cut back by 5 bases and J by 5 bases. Germline V CDR1 and CDR2: SGHTA, FQGNSA. There are 15 residues in the CDR3. Here the CDR3 DNA reads TGTGCCAGCAGCCCAAGGGGCAGGGGGCGTGAGACCCAGTACTTC. Protein: CASSPRGRGRETQYF.

The chain uses TRBV30 and TRBJ2-7; no clear D. CDR1 is GTSNPN and CDR2 is SVGIG in the germline V gene (reference sequence). There are 14 residues in the CDR3. Trimming shortened V by 0 bases and J by 6 bases, and 15 bases separated the two germline ends. DNA for the CDR3: TGTGCCTGGAGTGTAAGTACACGAAATGCCGAGCAGTACTTC. This gives the protein CAWSVSTRNAEQYF.

V gene TRBV7-2 combines with J gene TRBJ2-1; TRBD2 aligns across 8 bases. Germline V gene sequence: CDR1 SGHTA, CDR2 FQGNSA. After removal of 4 bases from V and 2 bases from J, the junction contained 4 bases not matched to a gene. The CDR3 consists of 15 residues. CDR3 DNA sequence: TGTGCCAGCAGCTCGACTAGCGTAACCTACAATGAGCAGTTCTTC. As protein: CASSSTSVTYNEQFF.